This TCR beta chain emerged from a study of cytomegalovirus exposure and HLA in healthy donors. Study-level information: A previous analysis identified 95 million to 140 million unique TCR beta sequences derived from roughly 180 million T cells.

With 7 bases removed from V and 8 bases from J, the gap between germline ends came to 11 bases. The germline gives CDR1 DFQATT, CDR2 SNEGSKA (reference sequence). The CDR3 spans 10 residues. Researchers ran the PCR with 60 Vbeta and 13 Jbeta primers. Profiled with immunoSEQ multiplex PCR; TCRdb holds only in-frame clones, not every one. Here the sample spans approximately 190,000 clones, about 85% being singletons. In regard to this clone: Its antigen is not known.

Points from the study as a whole: TCR beta chains numbering more than 150 were designated cytomegalovirus-associated.

Sequencing was done on a sample of PBMCs. The chain has TRBV20-1 and TRBJ1-2; D call uncertain. This receptor was obtained from a boy younger than 10 in good health and CMV-seronegative. CDR3 in DNA: TGCAGTGACGGGGTGGGGGGCTACACCTTC. Translating gives CSDGVGGYTF.